Listed here are 16 T cell receptor beta chains from one sample, sequenced in a study of shared clonotypes between healthy human individuals. Assay: immunoSEQ multiplex PCR; the TCRdb copy retains only in-frame clones and omits some. The data show more than 400,000 clones, roughly 95% seen once. Sequenced input: naive CD4+ T cells sorted from blood. Sample subset: CD45RA+ positively selected. Receptor source: a woman in her twenties or thirties in good health.

The chain couples TRBV7-9 to TRBJ1-2, with no clear D. CDR1 and CDR2 (germline): SEHNR, FQNEAQ (reference sequence). V dropped 2 bases and J dropped 8 bases, with 15 bases sitting between them. The CDR3 length is 14 residues. The CDR3: CASSLRKGETGYTF. Here the CDR3 DNA reads TGTGCCAGCAGCTTAAGAAAGGGTGAAACGGGCTACACCTTC.

This clone appeared once. The chain links TRBV28 to TRBJ1-1, with no clear D. V was pared by 8 bases and J by 3 bases, with 25 bases between. The CDR3 totals 17 residues. Germline CDR1 reads MDHEN; CDR2 reads SYDVKM. CDR3 DNA sequence: TGTGCCAGCCTGTCCCAGCGTAACTCGTCTGGGGACACTGAAGCTTTCTTT. Translating gives CASLSQRNSSGDTEAFF.

The rearrangement joins TRBV7-2 to TRBJ2-7, with 8 nucleotides matching TRBD1. The CDR3 contains 13 residues. In germline, CDR1 is SGHTA, CDR2 FQGNSA. V was clipped by 5 bases and J by 7 bases; unmatched bases: 7. CDR3 amino acids: CASSLQGAGEQYF. The CDR3 coding sequence is TGTGCCAGCAGCCTTCAGGGGGCTGGAGAGCAGTACTTC.

The chain links TRBV5-6 to TRBJ1-2; TRBD1 agrees at 11 bases. Losses at the gene ends were 3 bases for V and 3 bases for J; bases not matched to a gene: 1. Germline V CDR1 and CDR2: SGHDT, YYEEEE. The CDR3 contains 14 residues. The CDR3 loop reads CASSWTGGDYGYTF. CDR3 nucleotides: TGTGCCAGCAGCTGGACAGGGGGCGACTATGGCTACACCTTC.

The chain has TRBV28 and TRBJ1-1, with 8 bases identical to TRBD1. V gave up 10 bases and J gave up 12 bases; unmatched junction bases: 10. Germline V gives CDR1 MDHEN, CDR2 SYDVKM. This CDR3 has 11 residues. This CDR3 reads CAISPGQDTFF. The CDR3 nucleotides read TGTGCCATTTCCCCGGGACAGGATACTTTCTTT. The whole variable domain, filled in from reference TRBV28 and TRBJ1-1, reads DVKVTQSSRYLVKRTGEKVFLECVQDMDHENMFWYRQDPGLGLRLIYFSYDVKMKEKGDIPEGYSVSREKKERFSLILESASTNQTSMYLCAISPGQDTFFGQGTRLTVV.

This chain connects TRBV2 to TRBJ1-1, with D unclear. CDR1 is SNHLY and CDR2 is FYNNEI in the germline V gene. The CDR3 totals 11 residues. V lost 4 bases and J lost 3, with 3 bases in between. CDR3 coding DNA: TGTGCCAGCAGTGCGGACACTGAAGCTTTCTTT. This translates into CASSADTEAFF.

This chain links TRBV7-9 with TRBJ2-3; 11 bases fit TRBD2. Germline-derived CDR1 and CDR2 are SEHNR and FQNEAQ (reference sequence). The CDR3 length is 13 residues. After removal of 8 bases from V and 4 bases from J, the junction contained 2 bases not matched to a gene. The CDR3 loop is CASQLAGADTQYF. CDR3 DNA: TGTGCCAGCCAACTAGCGGGAGCAGATACGCAGTATTTT.

This clone was observed once. This sequence joins TRBV5-4 and TRBJ1-1, with TRBD1 as a possible D gene (6 bases). This CDR3 comprises 16 residues. Germline loops: CDR1 SGHNT, CDR2 YYREEE (reference sequence). Trimming removed 2 bases at V and 1 base at J, with 15 bases between. The CDR3 DNA reads as TGTGCCAGCAGCTTTCGTCTGGGGACATCGAACACTGAAGCTTTCTTT. This encodes CASSFRLGTSNTEAFF.

The chain joins TRBV19 to TRBJ1-2, with TRBD1 matching 8 bases. The CDR3 runs to 12 residues. Germline CDR1 and CDR2: LNHDA and SQIVND (reference sequence). Germline trimming cut 5 bases from V and 11 bases from J; bases unmatched to any gene: 7. The CDR3 bases are TGTGCCAGTAGTCGGGACAGGTCACGGTACACCTTC. Its protein is CASSRDRSRYTF. Looking up the rest from reference TRBV19 and TRBJ1-2 gives the full variable domain: DGGITQSPKYLFRKEGQNVTLSCEQNLNHDAMYWYRQDPGQGLRLIYYSQIVNDFQKGDIAEGYSVSREKKESFPLTVTSAQKNPTAFYLCASSRDRSRYTFGSGTRLTVV.

This clone was detected a few times. The rearrangement uses TRBV30 and TRBJ1-1; no firm D call. The CDR3 contains 11 residues. The V end was cut by 2 bases, the J end by 10 bases, with 11 bases between. Germline CDR1 reads GTSNPN; CDR2 reads SVGIG (reference sequence). The DNA for the CDR3 is TGTGCCTGGAGTTCTCCCCGGGGAGCTTTCTTT. Its protein is CAWSSPRGAFF.

This clone appeared a single time. The J gene is TRBJ2-7, the V gene TRBV11-2, with 8 bases that match TRBD1. V gave up 5 bases and J gave up 0 bases; unmatched junction bases: 15. Germline V gene sequence: CDR1 SGHAT, CDR2 FQNNGV. The CDR3 has 18 amino acids. The CDR3 bases are TGTGCCAGCAGCCCCGACGACAGGGGCTGGTCCCGCTCCTACGAGCAGTACTTC. It yields the protein CASSPDDRGWSRSYEQYF.

The rearrangement joins TRBV9 to TRBJ2-1; D uncertain. V was pared by 4 bases and J by 8 bases, with 7 bases between. This CDR3 has 11 amino acids. From germline, CDR1 is SGDLS and CDR2 YYNGEE. CDR3 in DNA: TGTGCCAGCAGCCTTACTCATGAGCAGTTCTTC. Amino acid sequence: CASSLTHEQFF.

The genes are TRBV2 and TRBJ1-5, with 7 bases fitting TRBD1. After removal of 5 bases from V and 3 bases from J, the junction contained 4 bases not matched to a gene. The V gene's germline CDR1 is SNHLY and CDR2 FYNNEI. This CDR3 comprises 14 residues. The chain's CDR3 is CASSNQGDNQPQHF. CDR3 coding DNA: TGTGCCAGCAGTAATCAGGGGGACAATCAGCCCCAGCATTTT.

On this clone itself: The sample has other DNA sequences that encode this CDR3 too. The chain links TRBV5-1 to TRBJ2-1; TRBD2 matches at 10 bases. Germline V gene sequence: CDR1 SGHRS, CDR2 YFSETQ. Losses at the gene ends were 0 bases for V and 7 bases for J; bases not matched to a gene: 4. This CDR3 has 15 amino acids. Written as DNA, the CDR3 is TGCGCCAGCAGCTTGGCGCTAGCGGGAGCGAATGAGCAGTTCTTC. This gives the protein CASSLALAGANEQFF.

The V and J genes are TRBV28 and TRBJ1-4; 10 nucleotides line up with TRBD1. The CDR3 runs to 16 residues. The V gene's germline CDR1 is MDHEN and CDR2 SYDVKM. Germline trimming cut 5 bases from V and 8 bases from J; bases unmatched to any gene: 11. The DNA of the CDR3 is TGTGCCAGCAGTGAATTGGGGTGGACAGGGGGAGAAAAACTGTTTTTT. Translation: CASSELGWTGGEKLFF.

CDR3 coding DNA: TGTGCCAGCAGCCCAAGTGGCGGAGATCAGCCCCAGCATTTT. Protein product: CASSPSGGDQPQHF. The gene calls are TRBV28 and TRBJ1-5; D remains unclear. CDR3 size: 14 residues. Germline loops: CDR1 MDHEN, CDR2 SYDVKM. The V gene lost 6 bases and the J gene lost 5 bases, with 14 bases spanning the gap.